The rows below give T cell receptor beta chains drawn from one sample of a study of vaccination and CD4 T cells after COVID-19. These receptors have no identified antigens. MiXCR was run by TCRdb on the PCR reads, yielding one entry per CDR3 protein. The sample contains approximately 9,000 distinct CDR3 sequences, about 66% of which appear only once. The specimen was CD4+ T cells from blood, cultured in vitro. The receptors derive from a human donor who had recovered from COVID-19. Each CDR3 is given with its conserved first and last residue. D genes are given only for firm matches. The listing skips clone size in some rows; elsewhere it reads once, few, many or a size class.

clone_size	d_call	v_call	j_call	cdr3_aa	cdr3_nt
once	NA	TRBV11-2	TRBJ2-3	CASSPGQTFGDTQYF	TGTGCCAGCAGCCCAGGACAGACTTTCGGAGATACGCAGTATTTT
NA	TRBD1	TRBV6-1	TRBJ1-2	CASRGDRGLIPNYGYTF	TGTGCCTCCAGAGGGGACAGGGGACTAATTCCTAACTATGGCTACACCTTC
NA	TRBD1	TRBV12-3/TRBV12-4	TRBJ2-7	CASSSRQGPGEQYF	TGTGCCAGCAGTTCTCGACAGGGGCCGGGCGAGCAGTACTTC
NA	NA	TRBV19	TRBJ1-5	CATASTVNQPQHF	TGTGCCACAGCGTCCACAGTCAATCAGCCCCAGCATTTT
once	NA	TRBV5-4	TRBJ2-2	CASSLSPTGELFF	TGTGCCAGCAGCTTGTCTCCTACCGGGGAGCTGTTTTTT
few	NA	TRBV20-1	TRBJ1-2	CSASTREGRGGYTF	TGCAGTGCTAGTACCCGGGAGGGTCGCGGTGGCTACACCTTC
few	TRBD1	TRBV7-7	TRBJ1-2	CASSPSEPGQGSHYGYTF	TGTGCCAGCAGCCCTAGCGAACCAGGACAGGGGAGCCACTATGGCTACACCTTC
NA	TRBD1	TRBV5-4	TRBJ1-2	CASSPMTGYGYTF	TGTGCCAGCAGCCCAATGACAGGGTATGGCTACACCTTC
NA	TRBD1	TRBV20-1	TRBJ2-7	CSADDRAVYEQYF	TGCAGTGCAGACGACAGGGCGGTCTACGAGCAGTACTTC
NA	NA	TRBV27	TRBJ1-2	CASSYKGYGYTF	TGTGCCAGCAGTTATAAAGGCTATGGCTACACCTTC
NA	NA	TRBV5-4	TRBJ1-1	CASSLAAAEGTEAFF	TGTGCCAGCAGCTTGGCGGCGGCGGAAGGCACTGAAGCTTTCTTT
NA	TRBD2	TRBV5-1	TRBJ2-1	CASSLREASGGLKQFF	TGCGCCAGCAGCTTGAGGGAAGCTAGCGGGGGCCTAAAGCAGTTCTTC
NA	TRBD2	TRBV6-2/TRBV6-3	TRBJ2-2	CASTPGASGPATGELFF	TGTGCCAGCACCCCCGGGGCTAGCGGGCCTGCCACCGGGGAGCTGTTTTTT
few	NA	TRBV5-1	TRBJ1-1	CASSLAAGSRNTEAFF	TGCGCCAGCAGCTTGGCTGCGGGAAGTAGGAACACTGAAGCTTTCTTT
NA	NA	TRBV6-1	TRBJ1-5	CASSAGTQRPQHF	TGTGCCAGCAGTGCCGGGACACAAAGGCCCCAGCATTTT
few	NA	TRBV6-1	TRBJ1-2	CASSERWGGEDYGYTF	TGTGCCAGCAGTGAACGATGGGGGGGGGAGGACTATGGCTACACCTTC
NA	NA	TRBV30	TRBJ1-1	CAWTYLRRETEAFF	TGTGCCTGGACCTACCTCCGCAGGGAAACTGAAGCTTTCTTT
NA	TRBD1	TRBV7-9	TRBJ1-2	CASTPGGWGYTF	TGTGCCAGCACCCCAGGGGGCTGGGGCTACACCTTC
NA	NA	TRBV7-2	TRBJ1-2	CASSLAPGVDLGGYTF	TGTGCCAGCAGCTTAGCGCCCGGGGTGGACCTGGGTGGCTACACCTTC
NA	TRBD1	TRBV7-2	TRBJ1-1	CASSSLDRGLLNTEAFF	TGTGCCAGCAGCTCATTGGACAGGGGCCTTTTGAACACTGAAGCTTTCTTT
NA	TRBD1	TRBV4-2	TRBJ1-1	CASSQGRGLNTEAFF	TGTGCCAGCAGCCAAGGGAGGGGGCTTAACACTGAAGCTTTCTTT
NA	NA	TRBV5-4	TRBJ2-3	CASRTTRASTDTQYF	TGTGCCAGCAGGACCACCAGGGCTAGCACAGATACGCAGTATTTT
few	NA	TRBV19	TRBJ1-4	CASRMGRTNEKLFF	TGTGCCAGTAGAATGGGAAGAACTAATGAAAAACTGTTTTTT
NA	TRBD1	TRBV7-9	TRBJ1-3	CASSPVPGQGAAGNTIYF	TGTGCCAGCAGCCCAGTCCCGGGACAGGGGGCGGCAGGAAACACCATATATTTT
once	NA	TRBV6-2/TRBV6-3	TRBJ1-3	CASSSLGSYSGNTIYF	TGTGCCAGCAGTTCACTGGGCTCGTACTCTGGAAACACCATATATTTT
NA	NA	TRBV20-1	TRBJ2-7	CSARVRGGSPYEQYF	TGCAGTGCTAGAGTTCGTGGTGGCAGCCCCTACGAGCAGTACTTC
NA	TRBD1	TRBV4-1	TRBJ1-1	CASSMAGDRGEAFF	TGCGCCAGCAGTATGGCGGGGGACAGAGGTGAAGCTTTCTTT
NA	TRBD2	TRBV28	TRBJ2-7	CASSKTSGVYEQYF	TGTGCCAGCAGTAAGACTAGCGGGGTTTACGAGCAGTACTTC
NA	NA	TRBV6-1	TRBJ1-1	CASSSLLVQNTEAFF	TGTGCCAGCAGCTCCCTGCTTGTACAGAACACTGAAGCTTTCTTT
NA	NA	TRBV20-1	TRBJ1-6	CSARLGGKNSYF	TGCAGTGCTAGGTTGGGGGGCAAGAACTCCTACTTT
NA	NA	TRBV30	TRBJ2-7	CAWNTGFYEQYF	TGTGCCTGGAATACTGGATTCTACGAGCAGTACTTC
once	NA	TRBV6-1	TRBJ1-1	CASRRAGGTEAFF	TGTGCCAGCCGACGGGCGGGGGGAACTGAAGCTTTCTTT
NA	TRBD1	TRBV10-1	TRBJ2-3	CASSSGRDREDTQYF	TGCGCCAGCAGCTCAGGCCGGGACAGGGAAGATACGCAGTATTTT
NA	TRBD1	TRBV20-1	TRBJ2-1	CSARSTGGNSYNEQFF	TGCAGTGCTAGATCTACAGGGGGCAACTCCTACAATGAGCAGTTCTTC
few	NA	TRBV6-2/TRBV6-3	TRBJ2-3	CATLGSGYSTDTQYF	TGTGCCACCCTCGGGTCGGGATATAGCACAGATACGCAGTATTTT
NA	TRBD2	TRBV7-2	TRBJ2-7	CASSPTSGGVKEQYF	TGTGCCAGCAGCCCCACTAGCGGGGGGGTTAAGGAGCAGTACTTC
NA	NA	TRBV20-1	TRBJ2-2	CSAPDQAAGELFF	TGCAGTGCCCCTGACCAGGCTGCCGGGGAGCTGTTTTTT
few	NA	TRBV9	TRBJ2-7	CASSPIPNPRESYEQYF	TGTGCCAGCAGCCCAATTCCGAACCCGCGTGAGTCCTACGAGCAGTACTTC
NA	NA	TRBV7-9	TRBJ1-1	CASSLALGSGEAFF	TGTGCCAGCAGCTTAGCGCTCGGCTCCGGTGAAGCTTTCTTT
few	NA	TRBV2	TRBJ2-2	CASRGDRRTGELFF	TGTGCCAGCAGGGGGGACCGCCGTACCGGGGAGCTGTTTTTT
NA	NA	TRBV30	TRBJ1-2	CAWRGGGVRLLNYGYTF	TGTGCCTGGAGAGGTGGGGGCGTTCGTCTCCTCAACTATGGCTACACCTTC
once	NA	TRBV10-3	TRBJ1-2	CAISENGGDGYTF	TGTGCCATCAGTGAGAACGGGGGCGATGGCTACACCTTC
NA	NA	TRBV20-1	TRBJ1-2	CSASVDVYGYTF	TGCAGTGCTAGTGTGGACGTCTATGGCTACACCTTC
NA	NA	TRBV6-1	TRBJ1-1	CASSTTGLTGEAFF	TGTGCCAGCAGTACGACAGGCCTAACAGGGGAAGCTTTCTTT
NA	TRBD2	TRBV12-3/TRBV12-4	TRBJ2-7	CASSLRAGGSYEQYF	TGTGCCAGCAGTTTAAGGGCGGGGGGCTCCTACGAGCAGTACTTC
few	TRBD1	TRBV10-3	TRBJ2-3	CAISESGLQGGTDTQYF	TGTGCCATCAGTGAGTCAGGGCTCCAGGGGGGCACAGATACGCAGTATTTT
NA	TRBD1	TRBV20-1	TRBJ1-3	CSAPGGVGNTIYF	TGCAGTGCCCCAGGGGGGGTTGGAAACACCATATATTTT
NA	NA	TRBV27	TRBJ1-5	CASRRTVGNQPQHF	TGTGCCAGCAGAAGGACTGTGGGCAATCAGCCCCAGCATTTT
NA	TRBD2	TRBV20-1	TRBJ2-3	CSARGRTAGATDTQYF	TGCAGTGCTAGAGGCCGCACAGCGGGGGCTACAGATACGCAGTATTTT
NA	TRBD1	TRBV5-4	TRBJ1-1	CATGTGLNTEAFF	TGTGCCACCGGGACAGGGCTAAACACTGAAGCTTTCTTT
NA	NA	TRBV19	TRBJ1-4	CASSISRNEKLFF	TGTGCCAGTAGTATATCCCGAAATGAAAAACTGTTTTTT
NA	NA	TRBV27	TRBJ1-3	CASSTQIYGNTIYF	TGTGCCAGCAGTACCCAGATATATGGAAACACCATATATTTT
NA	NA	TRBV6-2/TRBV6-3	TRBJ1-1	CATSRGGGTEAFF	TGTGCCACCTCGAGAGGGGGGGGCACTGAAGCTTTCTTT
NA	NA	TRBV10-1	TRBJ2-2	CATRGNTGELFF	TGCGCCACCCGGGGGAACACCGGGGAGCTGTTTTTT
few	NA	TRBV21-1	TRBJ2-7	CASSKRQPFNGTSELEQYF	TGTGCCAGCAGCAAAAGACAGCCCTTTAACGGGACTAGCGAACTCGAGCAGTACTTC
NA	NA	TRBV20-1	TRBJ1-2	CSASGGYTF	TGCAGTGCTTCGGGTGGCTACACCTTC
NA	NA	TRBV7-9	TRBJ2-7	CASSPSFRAGIDEQYF	TGTGCCAGCAGCCCCTCCTTTCGGGCAGGGATAGACGAGCAGTACTTC